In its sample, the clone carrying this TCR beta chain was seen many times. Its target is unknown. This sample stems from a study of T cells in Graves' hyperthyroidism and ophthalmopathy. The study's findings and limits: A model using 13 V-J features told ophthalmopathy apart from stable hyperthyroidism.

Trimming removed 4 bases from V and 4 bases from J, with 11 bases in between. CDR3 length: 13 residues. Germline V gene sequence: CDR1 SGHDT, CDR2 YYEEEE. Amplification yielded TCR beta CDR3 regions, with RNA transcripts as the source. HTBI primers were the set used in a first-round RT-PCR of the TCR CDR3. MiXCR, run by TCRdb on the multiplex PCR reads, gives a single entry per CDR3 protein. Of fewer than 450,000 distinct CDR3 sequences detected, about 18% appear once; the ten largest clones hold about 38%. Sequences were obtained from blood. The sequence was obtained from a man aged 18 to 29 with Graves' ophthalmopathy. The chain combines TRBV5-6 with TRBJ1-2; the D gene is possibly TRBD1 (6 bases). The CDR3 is CASSLQGLYGYTF. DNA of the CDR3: TGTGCCAGCAGCCTACAGGGCCTCTATGGCTACACCTTC.